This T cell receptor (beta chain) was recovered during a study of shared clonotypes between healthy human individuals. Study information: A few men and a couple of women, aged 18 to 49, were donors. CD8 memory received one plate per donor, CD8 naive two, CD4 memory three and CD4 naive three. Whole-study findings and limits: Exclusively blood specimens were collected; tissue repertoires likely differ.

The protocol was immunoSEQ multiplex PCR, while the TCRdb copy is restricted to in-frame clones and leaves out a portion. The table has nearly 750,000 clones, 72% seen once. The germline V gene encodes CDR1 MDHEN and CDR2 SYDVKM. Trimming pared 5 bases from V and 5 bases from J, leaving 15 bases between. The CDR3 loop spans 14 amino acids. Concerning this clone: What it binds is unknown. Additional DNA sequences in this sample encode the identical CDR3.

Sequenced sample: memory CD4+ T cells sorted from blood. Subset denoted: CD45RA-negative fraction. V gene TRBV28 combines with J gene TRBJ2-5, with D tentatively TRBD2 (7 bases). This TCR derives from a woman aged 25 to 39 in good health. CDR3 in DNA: TGTGCCAGCAGTCCAAGGGGGGGGAGGGAGACCCAGTACTTC. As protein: CASSPRGGRETQYF.